What follows are 18 T cell receptor beta chains derived from one specimen sequenced in a study of blood T cell repertoires in COVID-19. Sequencing was performed with immunoSEQ multiplex PCR; in TCRdb, only in-frame clones are kept and a portion is missing. The sample has approximately 220,000 clones; more than 65% are singletons. The sample comprised peripheral blood. These TCRs come from a woman aged 30 to 39 who had recovered from COVID-19.

V and J are TRBV10-3 and TRBJ2-7; 10 bases match TRBD1. Germline CDR1 ENHRY, CDR2 SYGVKD. The CDR3 covers 16 residues. J lost 6 bases, V lost 3 bases, and 11 bases had no gene match. CDR3 nucleotide sequence: TGTGCCATCAGTGATCCGGCCGGGACAGGGGATCCCGAGCAGTACTTC. This translates into CAISDPAGTGDPEQYF.

This chain connects TRBV27 to TRBJ1-1; no reliable D call. The CDR3 is 14 residues long. The V gene lost 4 bases and the J gene lost 4 bases, with 13 bases spanning the gap. Germline V gene sequence: CDR1 MNHEY, CDR2 SMNVEV (reference sequence). The CDR3 spells CASSSGPPLTEAFF. In DNA form, the CDR3 reads TGTGCCAGCAGTTCCGGTCCGCCGCTCACTGAAGCTTTCTTT.

About this clone itself: The same CDR3 is also encoded by other DNA sequences in this sample. The V and J genes are TRBV18 and TRBJ2-3, with 11 bases lining up with TRBD2. Trimming cost V 2 bases and J 0 bases; bases outside gene matches: 1. CDR1 KGHSH and CDR2 LQKENI come from the germline V gene. The CDR3 totals 16 residues. CDR3 nucleotides: TGTGCCAGCTCACCAAGACTAGCGGGAAGCACAGATACGCAGTATTTT. Its protein is CASSPRLAGSTDTQYF.

J is TRBJ2-5 and V is TRBV30, with D possibly being TRBD1 (5 bases). The germline gives CDR1 GTSNPN, CDR2 SVGIG (reference sequence). Trimming pared 5 bases from V and 0 bases from J, leaving 7 bases between. The CDR3 runs to 12 residues. The chain's CDR3 is CAWSRDQETQYF. The CDR3 DNA sequence: TGTGCCTGGTCCAGGGACCAAGAGACCCAGTACTTC.

This chain links TRBV30 with TRBJ2-1, with 7 bases fitting TRBD2. CDR3 length equals 16 residues. V was pared by 3 bases and J by 6 bases, with 14 bases of the junction left unmatched. The germline V gene encodes CDR1 GTSNPN and CDR2 SVGIG (reference sequence). The CDR3, as DNA: TGTGCCTGGAGGGCTGGTGGCGGGAGAAGGGGCAATGAGCAGTTCTTC. It is translated as CAWRAGGGRRGNEQFF.

This chain links TRBV19 with TRBJ2-3; 8 bases are shared with TRBD2. The J segment lost 6 bases and the V segment lost 1 base, leaving 9 bases of the junction unmatched. Germline V CDR1 and CDR2: LNHDA, SQIVND (reference sequence). The CDR3 is 16 residues long. CDR3 protein: CASSIGAGVTSDTQYF. The CDR3 coding sequence is TGTGCCAGTAGTATAGGAGCGGGAGTAACTTCGGATACGCAGTATTTT. Full variable domain (outside the CDR3, taken from reference TRBV19 and TRBJ2-3): DGGITQSPKYLFRKEGQNVTLSCEQNLNHDAMYWYRQDPGQGLRLIYYSQIVNDFQKGDIAEGYSVSREKKESFPLTVTSAQKNPTAFYLCASSIGAGVTSDTQYFGPGTRLTVL.

This clone has a single count. Different DNA sequences within this sample yield the same CDR3. The genes are TRBV9 and TRBJ2-1; the D gene is possibly TRBD2 (5 bases). Trimming cost V 0 bases and J 4 bases, with 5 bases left between them. Looked up from germline, CDR1 is SGDLS and CDR2 is YYNGEE. CDR3 size: 13 residues. CDR3 sequence: CASSVGEYNEQFF. The CDR3 nucleotides read TGTGCCAGCAGCGTAGGGGAGTACAATGAGCAGTTCTTC.

V usage is TRBV27 and J usage is TRBJ2-4, with D perhaps TRBD2 (5 bases). Trimming cost V 6 bases and J 5 bases, with 11 bases left between them. The CDR3 runs to 13 residues. Germline V gives CDR1 MNHEY, CDR2 SMNVEV (reference sequence). In nucleotides, the CDR3 is TGTGCCAGCAGCCGAGACGGGGAAAACATTCAGTACTTC. Amino acids: CASSRDGENIQYF.

CDR3 coding DNA: TGTGCCAGCAGTGCCCGCCCGACTAGTAGCTCCTACAATGAGCAGTTCTTC. Translating it yields CASSARPTSSSYNEQFF. This chain connects TRBV6-1 to TRBJ2-1, with D perhaps matching TRBD2 (6 bases). CDR3 size: 17 residues. The ends were cut back, 4 bases at V and 0 bases at J, with 16 bases in the middle. Germline values: CDR1 MNHNS, CDR2 SASEGT.

The chain is built from TRBV28 and TRBJ1-5; D unclear. The V end was cut by 6 bases, the J end by 6 bases, with 9 bases between. Germline CDR1 MDHEN, CDR2 SYDVKM. The CDR3 is made up of 12 amino acids. This CDR3 is CASREWIQPQHF. In DNA form, the CDR3 reads TGTGCCAGCAGGGAGTGGATTCAGCCCCAGCATTTT.

The chain carries TRBV20-1 and TRBJ2-3, with 13 positions matching TRBD2. The CDR3 covers 18 residues. CDR1 DFQATT and CDR2 SNEGSKA come from the germline V gene (reference sequence). V lost 3 bases and J lost 2; bases outside the gene matches: 11. CDR3: CSASRLGLAGIFTDTQYF. The CDR3 DNA is TGCAGTGCTAGTCGATTGGGACTAGCGGGAATATTCACAGATACGCAGTATTTT.

The V call is TRBV11-2, the J call TRBJ2-1; 11 bases are a match to TRBD2. The germline gives CDR1 SGHAT, CDR2 FQNNGV. The trim removed 5 bases at V and 11 bases at J, leaving 8 bases unmatched. The CDR3 spans 14 residues. CDR3 sequence (DNA): TGTGCCAGCAGCACACGGACTAGCGGGTACCAGCAGTTCTTC. This gives the protein CASSTRTSGYQQFF.

This chain joins TRBV4-2 and TRBJ2-1, with TRBD2 identical over 12 bases. V lost 0 bases, J lost 2 bases, and 8 bases stayed unmatched. This CDR3 comprises 19 residues. Germline lookup yields CDR1 LGHNA and CDR2 YNFKEQ. The CDR3 DNA sequence: TGTGCCAGCAGCCAAGATGGGCTAGCGGGAGGGAAACCCTACAATGAGCAGTTCTTC. Protein sequence: CASSQDGLAGGKPYNEQFF.

With regard to this clone: The same CDR3 can be traced to other DNA sequences in this sample. The chain employs TRBV29-1 and TRBJ2-1; 10 nucleotides match TRBD2. The germline V gene has CDR1 SQVTM and CDR2 ANQGSEA. CDR3 length: 13 residues. With V trimmed by 4 bases and J by 4 bases, 1 base remained unmatched. CDR3 nucleotides: TGCAGCGTTGGGACTAGCGGTTACAATGAGCAGTTCTTC. Its translation: CSVGTSGYNEQFF.

This clone was seen many times. J is TRBJ2-1 and V is TRBV11-2, with D tentatively TRBD2 (6 bases). CDR3 length: 14 amino acids. Trimming stripped 1 base from V and 7 bases from J, with 11 bases between. Looked up from germline, CDR1 is SGHAT and CDR2 is FQNNGV. CDR3 sequence: CASSLAGSRNEQFF. Written as DNA, the CDR3 is TGTGCCAGCAGCTTAGCCGGGAGTCGAAATGAGCAGTTCTTC.

The V call is TRBV7-9, the J call TRBJ1-1, with D perhaps matching TRBD1 (6 bases). Germline V CDR1 and CDR2: SEHNR, FQNEAQ (reference sequence). The CDR3 consists of 14 residues. V was trimmed by 5 bases and J by 3 bases, leaving 13 bases between them. The CDR3 DNA reads as TGTGCCAGCAGCCGGCCCGACAGGTACACTGAAGCTTTCTTT. Its translation: CASSRPDRYTEAFF.

There are a few counts of this clone. The chain has TRBV6-1 and TRBJ1-5, with D unclear. This CDR3 has 14 residues. Trimming took off 2 bases at V and 3 bases at J, with 8 bases between the two ends. In germline, CDR1 is MNHNS, CDR2 SASEGT. CDR3 in DNA: TGTGCCAGCAGTGAACAGATTTACAATCAGCCCCAGCATTTT. Protein product: CASSEQIYNQPQHF.

This rearrangement joins TRBV11-2 to TRBJ2-5; D gene unclear. This CDR3 has 15 residues. Germline V lookup: CDR1 SGHAT, CDR2 FQNNGV. The V end was cut by 1 base, the J end by 1 base, with 10 bases between. The CDR3 protein is CASSLGLVRQETQYF. The CDR3 coding sequence is TGTGCCAGCAGCTTAGGTCTAGTACGCCAAGAGACCCAGTACTTC.